The 12 T cell receptor beta chains presented below share a single source sample, sequenced in a study of cytomegalovirus exposure and HLA in healthy donors. The PCR had 60 Vbeta and 13 Jbeta primers. Sequencing was performed with immunoSEQ multiplex PCR; in TCRdb, only in-frame clones are kept and a portion is missing. Among nearly 200,000 clones listed, more than 75% were seen once. Sequenced input: PBMCs. All receptors derive from a male donor in good health and CMV-seropositive.

This rearrangement joins TRBV19 to TRBJ2-7, with 9 nucleotides matching TRBD1. The length of the CDR3 is 18 residues. The germline V gene has CDR1 LNHDA and CDR2 SQIVND (reference sequence). V was clipped by 3 bases and J by 0 bases; unmatched bases: 12. CDR3 loop: CASSIAPGTGTYSYEQYF. The CDR3 coding sequence is TGTGCCAGTAGTATCGCCCCCGGGACAGGGACTTACTCCTACGAGCAGTACTTC.

The V and J genes are TRBV27 and TRBJ1-2, with unresolved D. The CDR3 spans 11 residues. The V end was cut by 5 bases, the J end by 5 bases, with 6 bases between. In germline, CDR1 is MNHEY, CDR2 SMNVEV (reference sequence). The CDR3 DNA reads TGTGCCAGCAGTATGAGATATGGCTACACCTTC. Encoded protein: CASSMRYGYTF.

This chain connects TRBV7-2 to TRBJ2-7, with a possible D match to TRBD2 (5 bases). CDR1 is SGHTA and CDR2 is FQGNSA in the germline V gene. V lost 1 base, J lost 2 bases, and 12 bases lay in between. The CDR3 is 15 amino acids. CDR3 nucleotides: TGTGCCAGCAGCTTAGTCTTCCTAGCTACCTACGAGCAGTACTTC. Amino acids: CASSLVFLATYEQYF.

The chain uses TRBV11-2 and TRBJ2-2; 7 nucleotides line up with TRBD2. V was clipped by 4 bases and J by 5 bases; unmatched bases: 4. The CDR3 runs to 14 residues. Germline-derived CDR1 and CDR2 are SGHAT and FQNNGV. CDR3 coding DNA: TGTGCCAGCAGCTGGCGGGGGAGTACCGGGGAGCTGTTTTTT. Residues: CASSWRGSTGELFF.

The genes are TRBV29-1 and TRBJ2-7; TRBD2 matches at 11 bases. The junction had 5 bases not matched to a gene; V was cut back by 3 bases and J by 7 bases. Germline-derived CDR1 and CDR2 are SQVTM and ANQGSEA. This CDR3 has 13 residues. The CDR3 coding sequence is TGCAGCGTTGAGCCTAGCGGGAGGAAGGAGCAGTACTTC. It yields the protein CSVEPSGRKEQYF.

The chain recombines TRBV19 with TRBJ2-1; TRBD2 matches 12 bases. Trimming took 5 bases from V and 6 from J; bases not matched to a gene: 5. This CDR3 is built from 15 residues. Looked up from germline, CDR1 is LNHDA and CDR2 is SQIVND (reference sequence). The CDR3 bases are TGTGCCAGTAGTCTAGCGGGAGGGGGAATCAATGAGCAGTTCTTC. This gives the protein CASSLAGGGINEQFF.

The chain combines TRBV9 with TRBJ2-1; 7 bases fit TRBD1. CDR1 SGDLS and CDR2 YYNGEE come from the germline V gene. After removal of 3 bases from V and 2 bases from J, the junction contained 14 bases not matched to a gene. The CDR3 loop spans 18 amino acids. CDR3 bases: TGTGCCAGCAGCGCATTGGCCGTAAGACAGGGCACCTACAATGAGCAGTTCTTC. This translates into CASSALAVRQGTYNEQFF.

The rearrangement links TRBV6-1 to TRBJ2-7, with TRBD2 matching over 15 bases. CDR1 MNHNS and CDR2 SASEGT come from the germline V gene. This CDR3 has 15 amino acids. The V segment lost 7 bases and the J segment 7 bases; nucleotides outside the gene matches: 8. Here the CDR3 reads CASTLGTSGGREQYF. CDR3 DNA: TGTGCCAGCACACTAGGGACTAGCGGGGGGAGAGAGCAGTACTTC.

The chain uses TRBV15 and TRBJ2-7; 8 positions agree with TRBD2. Germline V gives CDR1 LNHNV, CDR2 YYDKDF (reference sequence). The V and J ends lost 1 base and 6 bases, in that order; junction bases with no gene match: 8. The CDR3 is 15 amino acids. The CDR3 region is CATSRASGGGREQYF. CDR3 DNA sequence: TGTGCCACCAGCAGAGCCTCCGGGGGGGGGCGCGAGCAGTACTTC.

This chain uses TRBV11-1 with TRBJ2-3; the match to TRBD2 covers 7 bases. Losses at the gene ends were 1 base for V and 0 bases for J; bases not matched to a gene: 4. The CDR3 runs to 16 residues. Germline CDR1 SGHAT, CDR2 FQDESV (reference sequence). The CDR3 DNA sequence: TGTGCCAGCAGCTTAGAGGTAGCGGGTAGCACAGATACGCAGTATTTT. Translated, it gives CASSLEVAGSTDTQYF.

The chain links TRBV4-1 to TRBJ2-1, with 8 bases fitting TRBD1. Unmatched junction bases numbered 10, after V lost 4 bases and J lost 2 bases. This CDR3 spans 17 amino acids. The germline CDR1 and CDR2 sequences are MGHRA and YSYEKL. Written as DNA, the CDR3 is TGCGCCAGCAGCCCGCCCGGAGGACAGGGAACCTACAATGAGCAGTTCTTC. It yields the protein CASSPPGGQGTYNEQFF.

The chain combines TRBV7-2 with TRBJ2-5, with unresolved D. Germline CDR1 is SGHTA and CDR2 is FQGNSA. This CDR3 is built from 15 residues. Trimming removed 1 base at V and 5 bases at J, with 14 bases between. The CDR3 DNA follows: TGTGCCAGCAGCTTAGGCGGAGCCTCTCAGGAGACCCAGTACTTC. It encodes CASSLGGASQETQYF.